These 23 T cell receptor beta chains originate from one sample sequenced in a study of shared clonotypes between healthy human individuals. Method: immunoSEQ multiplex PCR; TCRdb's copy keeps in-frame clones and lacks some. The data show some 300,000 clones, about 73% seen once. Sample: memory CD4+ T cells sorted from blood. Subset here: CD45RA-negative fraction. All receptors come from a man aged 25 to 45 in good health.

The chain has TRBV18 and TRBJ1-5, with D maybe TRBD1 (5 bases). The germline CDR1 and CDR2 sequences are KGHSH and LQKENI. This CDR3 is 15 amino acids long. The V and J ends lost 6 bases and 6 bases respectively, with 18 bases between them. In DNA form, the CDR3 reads TGTGCCAGCTCGGCAGGGAGTGTTGGGTCTCAGCCCCAGCATTTT. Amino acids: CASSAGSVGSQPQHF.

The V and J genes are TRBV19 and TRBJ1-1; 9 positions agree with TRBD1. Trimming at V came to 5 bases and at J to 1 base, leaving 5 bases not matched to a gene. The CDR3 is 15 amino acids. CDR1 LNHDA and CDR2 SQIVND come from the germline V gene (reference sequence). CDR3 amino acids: CASSHRGQGNTEAFF. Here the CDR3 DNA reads TGTGCCAGTAGTCACAGGGGGCAGGGGAACACTGAAGCTTTCTTT.

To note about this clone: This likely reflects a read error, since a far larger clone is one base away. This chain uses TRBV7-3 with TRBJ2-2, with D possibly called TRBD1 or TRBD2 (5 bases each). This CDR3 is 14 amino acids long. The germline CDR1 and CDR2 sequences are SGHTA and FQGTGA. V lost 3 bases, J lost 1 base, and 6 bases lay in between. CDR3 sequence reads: CASSLGRNTGELFF. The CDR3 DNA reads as TGTGCCAGCAGCTTGGGACGGAACACCGGGGAGCTGTTTTTT.

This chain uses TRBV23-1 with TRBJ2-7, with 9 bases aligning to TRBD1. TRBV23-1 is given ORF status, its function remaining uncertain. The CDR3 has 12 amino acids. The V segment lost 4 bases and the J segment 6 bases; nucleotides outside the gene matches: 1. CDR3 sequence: CASSLGQGEQYF. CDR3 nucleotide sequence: TGCGCCAGCAGTCTGGGACAGGGCGAGCAGTACTTC.

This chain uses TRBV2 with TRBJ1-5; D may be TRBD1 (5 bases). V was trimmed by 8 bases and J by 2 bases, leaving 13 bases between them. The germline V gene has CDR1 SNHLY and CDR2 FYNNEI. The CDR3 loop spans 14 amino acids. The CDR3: CASRREVGNQPQHF. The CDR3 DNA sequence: TGTGCCAGCCGCAGGGAAGTCGGCAATCAGCCCCAGCATTTT.

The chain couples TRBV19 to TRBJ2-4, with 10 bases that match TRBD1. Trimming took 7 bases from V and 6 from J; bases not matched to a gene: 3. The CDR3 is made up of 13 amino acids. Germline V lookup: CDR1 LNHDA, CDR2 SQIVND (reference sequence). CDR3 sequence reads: CASIRTGGNIQYF. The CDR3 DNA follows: TGTGCCAGTATCCGGACAGGGGGAAACATTCAGTACTTC. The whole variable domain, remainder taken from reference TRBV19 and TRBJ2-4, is DGGITQSPKYLFRKEGQNVTLSCEQNLNHDAMYWYRQDPGQGLRLIYYSQIVNDFQKGDIAEGYSVSREKKESFPLTVTSAQKNPTAFYLCASIRTGGNIQYFGAGTRLSVL.

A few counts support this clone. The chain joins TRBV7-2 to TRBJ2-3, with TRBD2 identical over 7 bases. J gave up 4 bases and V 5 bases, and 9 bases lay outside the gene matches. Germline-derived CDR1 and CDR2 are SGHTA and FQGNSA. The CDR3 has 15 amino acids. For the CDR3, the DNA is TGTGCCAGCAGCAAGGGCGGGAGCTCGGCAGATACGCAGTATTTT. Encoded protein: CASSKGGSSADTQYF.

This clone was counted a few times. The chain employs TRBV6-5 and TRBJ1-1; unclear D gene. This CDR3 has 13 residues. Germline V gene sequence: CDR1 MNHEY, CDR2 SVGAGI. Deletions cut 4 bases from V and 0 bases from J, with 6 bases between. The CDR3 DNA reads TGTGCCAGCAGTTTACTCATGAACACTGAAGCTTTCTTT. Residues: CASSLLMNTEAFF.

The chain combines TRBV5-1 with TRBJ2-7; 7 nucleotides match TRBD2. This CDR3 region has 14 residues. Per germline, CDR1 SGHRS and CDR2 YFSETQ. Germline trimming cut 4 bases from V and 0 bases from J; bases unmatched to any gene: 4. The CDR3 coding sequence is TGCGCCAGCAGCCCGAGCGGGAACTCCTACGAGCAGTACTTC. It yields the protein CASSPSGNSYEQYF. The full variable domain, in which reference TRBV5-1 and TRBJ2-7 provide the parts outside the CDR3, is KAGVTQTPRYLIKTRGQQVTLSCSPISGHRSVSWYQQTPGQGLQFLFEYFSETQRNKGNFPGRFSGRQFSNSRSEMNVSTLELGDSALYLCASSPSGNSYEQYFGPGTRLTVT.

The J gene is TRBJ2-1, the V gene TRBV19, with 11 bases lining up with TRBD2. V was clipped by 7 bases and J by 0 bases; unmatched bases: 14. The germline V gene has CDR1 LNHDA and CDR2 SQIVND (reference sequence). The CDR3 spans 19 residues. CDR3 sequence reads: CASTVTSGSLRSSYNEQFF. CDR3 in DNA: TGTGCCAGTACGGTAACTAGCGGGAGTCTCAGGAGCTCCTACAATGAGCAGTTCTTC.

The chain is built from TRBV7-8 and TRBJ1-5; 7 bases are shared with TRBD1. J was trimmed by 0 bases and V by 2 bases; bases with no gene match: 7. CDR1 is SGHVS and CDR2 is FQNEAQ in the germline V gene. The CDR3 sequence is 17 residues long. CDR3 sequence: CASSLRPGGLSNQPQHF. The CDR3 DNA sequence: TGTGCCAGCAGCTTAAGGCCAGGGGGTCTTAGCAATCAGCCCCAGCATTTT.

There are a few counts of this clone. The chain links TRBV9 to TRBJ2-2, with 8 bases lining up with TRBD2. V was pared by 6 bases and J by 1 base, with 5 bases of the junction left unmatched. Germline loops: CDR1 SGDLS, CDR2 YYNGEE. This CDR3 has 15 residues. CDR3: CASNPGGVNTGELFF. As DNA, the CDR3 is TGTGCCAGCAACCCGGGAGGGGTGAACACCGGGGAGCTGTTTTTT. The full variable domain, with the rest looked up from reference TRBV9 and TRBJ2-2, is DSGVTQTPKHLITATGQRVTLRCSPRSGDLSVYWYQQSLDQGLQFLIQYYNGEERAKGNILERFSAQQFPDLHSELNLSSLELGDSALYFCASNPGGVNTGELFFGEGSRLTVL.

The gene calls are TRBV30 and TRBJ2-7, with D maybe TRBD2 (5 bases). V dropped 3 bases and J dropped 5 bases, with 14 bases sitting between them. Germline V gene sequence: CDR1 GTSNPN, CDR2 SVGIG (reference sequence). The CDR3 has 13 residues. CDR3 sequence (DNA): TGTGCCTGGAGGTTACAGCGGAGTAACGAGCAGTACTTC. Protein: CAWRLQRSNEQYF. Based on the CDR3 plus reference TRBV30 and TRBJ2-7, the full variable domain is SQTIHQWPATLVQPVGSPLSLECTVEGTSNPNLYWYRQAAGRGLQLLFYSVGIGQISSEVPQNLSASRPQDRQFILSSKKLLLSDSGFYLCAWRLQRSNEQYFGPGTRLTVT.

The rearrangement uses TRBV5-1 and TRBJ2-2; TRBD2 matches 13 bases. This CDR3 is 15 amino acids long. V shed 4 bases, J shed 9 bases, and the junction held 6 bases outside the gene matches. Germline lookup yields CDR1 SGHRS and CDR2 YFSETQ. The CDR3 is CASSPGLAGVWELFF. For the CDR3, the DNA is TGCGCCAGCAGCCCAGGACTAGCGGGAGTTTGGGAGCTGTTTTTT.

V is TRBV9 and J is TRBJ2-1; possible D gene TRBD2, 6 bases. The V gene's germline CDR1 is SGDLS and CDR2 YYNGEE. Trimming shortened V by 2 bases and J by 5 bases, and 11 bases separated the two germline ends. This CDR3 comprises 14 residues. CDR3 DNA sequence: TGTGCCAGCAGCGTTAGGCGGGATAACAATGAGCAGTTCTTC. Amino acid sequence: CASSVRRDNNEQFF.

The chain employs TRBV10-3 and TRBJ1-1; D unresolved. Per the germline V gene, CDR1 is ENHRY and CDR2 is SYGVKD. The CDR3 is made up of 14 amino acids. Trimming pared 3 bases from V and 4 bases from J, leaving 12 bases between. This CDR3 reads CAISEPAGFTEAFF. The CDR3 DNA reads TGTGCCATCAGTGAACCGGCCGGCTTCACTGAAGCTTTCTTT.

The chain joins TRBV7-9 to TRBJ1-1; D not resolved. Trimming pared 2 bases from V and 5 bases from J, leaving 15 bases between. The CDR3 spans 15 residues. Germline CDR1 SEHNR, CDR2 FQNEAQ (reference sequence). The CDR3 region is CASSLYERGWTEAFF. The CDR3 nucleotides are TGTGCCAGCAGCTTATACGAGCGGGGTTGGACTGAAGCTTTCTTT.

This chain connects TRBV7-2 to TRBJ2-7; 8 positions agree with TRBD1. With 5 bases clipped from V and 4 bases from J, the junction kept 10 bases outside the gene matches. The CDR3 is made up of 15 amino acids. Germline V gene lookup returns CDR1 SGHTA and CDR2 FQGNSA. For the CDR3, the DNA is TGTGCCAGCAGCCGCTTAGCAGGGGGCTTGTACGAGCAGTACTTC. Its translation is CASSRLAGGLYEQYF.

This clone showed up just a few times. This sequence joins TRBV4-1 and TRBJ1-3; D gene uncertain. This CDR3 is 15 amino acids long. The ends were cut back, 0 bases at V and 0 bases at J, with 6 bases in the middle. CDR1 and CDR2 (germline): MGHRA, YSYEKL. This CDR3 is CASSQDWSSGNTIYF. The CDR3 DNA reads TGCGCCAGCAGCCAAGATTGGTCCTCTGGAAACACCATATATTTT.

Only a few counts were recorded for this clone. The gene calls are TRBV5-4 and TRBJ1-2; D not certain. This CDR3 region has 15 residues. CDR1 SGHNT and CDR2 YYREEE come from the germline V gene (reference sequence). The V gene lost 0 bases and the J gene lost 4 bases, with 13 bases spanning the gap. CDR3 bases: TGTGCCAGCAGCTTGGATTTCCAAGCCTTCTATGGCTACACCTTC. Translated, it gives CASSLDFQAFYGYTF.

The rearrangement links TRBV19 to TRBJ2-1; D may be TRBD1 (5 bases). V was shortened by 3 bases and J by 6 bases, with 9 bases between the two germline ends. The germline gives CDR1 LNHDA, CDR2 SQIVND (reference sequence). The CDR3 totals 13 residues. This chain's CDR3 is CASSILGANEQFF. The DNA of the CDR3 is TGTGCCAGTAGTATCTTAGGGGCCAATGAGCAGTTCTTC.

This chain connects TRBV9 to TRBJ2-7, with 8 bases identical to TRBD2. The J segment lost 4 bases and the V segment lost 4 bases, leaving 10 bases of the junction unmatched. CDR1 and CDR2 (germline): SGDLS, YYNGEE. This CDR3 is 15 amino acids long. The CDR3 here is CASSPNQREWYEQYF. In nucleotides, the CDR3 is TGTGCCAGCAGCCCTAACCAGCGGGAGTGGTACGAGCAGTACTTC.

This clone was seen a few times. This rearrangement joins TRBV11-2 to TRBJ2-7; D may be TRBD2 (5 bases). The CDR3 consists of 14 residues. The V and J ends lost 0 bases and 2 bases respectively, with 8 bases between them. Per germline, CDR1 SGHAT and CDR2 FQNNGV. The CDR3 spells CASSLDSAAYEQYF. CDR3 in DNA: TGTGCCAGCAGCTTAGATAGCGCGGCCTACGAGCAGTACTTC.